A selection of T cell receptor beta chains follows, all from one sample in a study of T cell responses to AZD1222 COVID-19 vaccine. Assay used: immunoSEQ multiplex PCR; TCRdb lists only in-frame clones, some missing. The sample records about 96,000 clones, around 89% being singletons. This specimen consisted of peripheral blood, obtained on day 0 of AZD1222 vaccination. These receptors originate from an adult in good health. Both conserved end residues are part of each CDR3. A D gene is named only where the DNA matches it firmly.

J gene | V gene | D gene | CDR3 protein | CDR3 DNA
TRBJ2-5 | TRBV3-1/TRBV3-2 | - | CASSQVWEETQYF | TGTGCCAGCAGCCAAGTGTGGGAAGAGACCCAGTACTTC
TRBJ1-4 | TRBV15 | - | CATSRGGREKEKLFF | TGTGCCACCAGCAGAGGGGGAAGGGAAAAGGAAAAACTGTTTTTT
TRBJ1-1 | TRBV2 | TRBD1 | CASRVPGQNPPMNTEAFF | TGTGCCAGCAGGGTTCCGGGACAGAATCCCCCAATGAACACTGAAGCTTTCTTT
TRBJ1-5 | TRBV27 | - | CATKTPDSNQPQHF | TGTGCCACTAAAACCCCGGATAGCAATCAGCCCCAGCATTTT
TRBJ1-2 | TRBV5-4 | - | CASSFDGQKSRYGYTF | TGTGCCAGCAGCTTTGATGGACAGAAATCCCGTTATGGCTACACCTTC
TRBJ1-3 | TRBV24-1 | - | CATSEGGAISGNTIYF | TGTGCCACCAGTGAGGGCGGCGCCATATCTGGAAACACCATATATTTT
TRBJ1-1 | TRBV19 | - | CASTPSQGNTEAFF | TGTGCCAGTACCCCGTCGCAGGGGAACACTGAAGCTTTCTTT
TRBJ1-2 | TRBV19 | - | CASSIESGGYTF | TGTGCCAGTAGTATAGAGTCGGGTGGCTACACCTTC
TRBJ1-6 | TRBV2 | TRBD1 | CTSMPTTGGNSPLHF | TGTACCAGCATGCCAACGACAGGGGGTAATTCACCCCTCCACTTT
TRBJ1-6 | TRBV2 | - | CASSGQSYNSPLHF | TGTGCCAGCAGTGGACAGTCCTATAATTCACCCCTCCACTTT